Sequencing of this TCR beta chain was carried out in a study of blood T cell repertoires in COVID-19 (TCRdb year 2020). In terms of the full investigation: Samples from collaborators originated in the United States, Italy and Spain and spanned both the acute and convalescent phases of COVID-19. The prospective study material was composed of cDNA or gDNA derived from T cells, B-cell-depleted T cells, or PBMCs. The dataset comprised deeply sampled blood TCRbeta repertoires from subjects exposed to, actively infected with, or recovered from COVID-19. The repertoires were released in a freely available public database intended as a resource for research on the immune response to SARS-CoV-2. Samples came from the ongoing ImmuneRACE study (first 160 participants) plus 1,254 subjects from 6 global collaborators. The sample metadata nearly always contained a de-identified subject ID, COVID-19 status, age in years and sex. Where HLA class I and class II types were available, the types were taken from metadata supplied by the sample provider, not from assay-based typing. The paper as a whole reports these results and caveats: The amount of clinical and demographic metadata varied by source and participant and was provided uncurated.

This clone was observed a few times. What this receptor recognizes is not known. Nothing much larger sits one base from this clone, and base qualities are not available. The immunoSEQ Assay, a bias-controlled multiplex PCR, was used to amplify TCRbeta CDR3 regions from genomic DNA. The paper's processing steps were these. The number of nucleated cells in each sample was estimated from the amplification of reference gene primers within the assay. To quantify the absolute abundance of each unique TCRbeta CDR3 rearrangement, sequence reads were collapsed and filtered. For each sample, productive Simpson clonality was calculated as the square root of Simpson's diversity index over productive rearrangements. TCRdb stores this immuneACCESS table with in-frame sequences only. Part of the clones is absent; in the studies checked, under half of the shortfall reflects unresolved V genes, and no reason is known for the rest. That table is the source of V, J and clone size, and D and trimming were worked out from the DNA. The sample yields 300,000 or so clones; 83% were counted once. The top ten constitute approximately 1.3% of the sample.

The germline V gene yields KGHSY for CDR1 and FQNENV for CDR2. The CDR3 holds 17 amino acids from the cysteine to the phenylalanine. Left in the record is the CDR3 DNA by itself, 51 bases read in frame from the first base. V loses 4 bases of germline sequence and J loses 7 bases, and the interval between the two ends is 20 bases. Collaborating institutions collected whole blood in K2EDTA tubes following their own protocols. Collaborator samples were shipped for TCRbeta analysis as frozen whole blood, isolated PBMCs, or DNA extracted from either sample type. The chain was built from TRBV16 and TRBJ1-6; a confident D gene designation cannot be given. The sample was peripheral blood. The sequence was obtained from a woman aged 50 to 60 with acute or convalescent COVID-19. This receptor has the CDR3 CASSRSGGSLLNSPLHF. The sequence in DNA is TGTGCCAGCAGCCGCTCGGGCGGGAGTCTATTAAATTCACCCCTCCACTTT.